What follows is one T cell receptor (beta chain) and its context. Its antigen remains undetermined. One base away there is no much larger clone; base qualities are not given. Using the deep immunoSEQ assay, TCR CDR3 regions were amplified from genomic DNA by multiplex PCR. Extracted genomic DNA from each cell subset was distributed evenly across all wells of several immunoSEQ 96-well plates, and each plate was treated as a replicate. For sorted subsets, around 0.2 ug of genomic DNA, equivalent to tens of thousands of T cell genomes, went into each replicate PCR. Purified libraries were measured with a Qubit 3.0 fluorometer, size-checked on a Bioanalyzer 2100, and measured again with the KAPA Library Quantification kit. Every immunoSEQ 96-well plate was sequenced on a dedicated single-read 150-cycle Illumina NextSeq 550 flow cell. The published analysis was carried out like this. Because the immunoSEQ output included only junctional sequences and no quality scores, the filtering could not be the same as the filtering used for full-length reads. To assign V/J genes and CDR3, sequences were annotated against IMGT germline references using PyIR, a Python wrapper for IgBLAST v1.9. Reads were filtered out if the reads had weak V/J assignments (E-value above 1e-6), no CDR3, stop codons, out-of-frame junctions, or ambiguous translated residues. A V3J clonotype was defined by an identical inferred V gene, J gene, and CDR3 amino acid sequence. The percentage overlap between two repertoires was calculated by dividing the number of shared unique clonotypes by the size of the smaller repertoire. Three approaches were used to assess repertoire richness: RTK rarefaction, the Chao1 estimator, and Recon v2.1 estimates of unobserved clonotypes. OLGA was used to compute generation probabilities for all TCRbeta clonotypes that the gDNA method yielded from a handful of donors. In its TCRdb copy, this immuneACCESS table keeps in-frame sequences only and misses some clones. Where compared with another copy, unresolved V genes explain less than half of these, and the others have no known cause. For V, J and clone size, that table is used; D and trimming come from the DNA. The sample table contains some 2 million clones; only one count was recorded for about 95% of them. Roughly 1% of the sample lies in the top ten.

These data originate in a study of shared clonotypes between healthy human individuals (dated by TCRdb to about 2020). About the study as a whole: Two women and a few men aged 18 to 49 years were included in the cohort. For each donor, CD4 naive and CD4 memory were each run on three plates, CD8 naive on two plates, and CD8 memory on one plate. To estimate repertoire size and how much clonotype sharing occurs between individuals, the study deeply sequenced the blood TCR repertoires of five healthy adults. Different laboratories and diverse techniques were used to prepare libraries and sequence TCR repertoires, to increase sequencing depth and limit assay-specific biases. Per donor, leukapheresis produced somewhere between about 0.85 and 10 billion PBMCs.

CD8 naive samples consisted of CD45RO-negative cells that were positively selected for CCR7, yielding a CD45RA+CCR7+ population without TemRA cells. The donors were healthy, HIV-negative adults who had no recently reported acute infections or vaccinations. Every donor was a Caucasian adult living in Nashville, Tennessee, USA. Blood was obtained by leukapheresis, after which PBMCs were separated by Ficoll-Histopaque density gradient centrifugation and cryopreserved in liquid nitrogen vapor phase. Purity and quantity of every magnetically sorted T cell population were checked by analytical flow cytometry. Each sorted fraction had its genomic DNA isolated and then quantified by UV absorbance on a Nanodrop 2000c. The study at large found these results: Compared with non-shared clonotypes, the clonotypes found in all four sorted-subset donors had higher generation probabilities. Incomplete sequencing was indicated by rarefaction of sorted-subset datasets, despite the large sequencing depth. When a handful of donors were compared, the shared fraction of clonotypes was around 5.1% for naive CD4, about 4% for naive CD8, about 2.5% for memory CD4, and 0.35% to 0.4% for memory CD8. Larger estimated clonotype richness was generally found for naive subsets than for memory subsets. Because the study included a small number of donors, the genetic and exposure-history diversity represented was limited. Based on pairwise subsampling, the degree of clonotype sharing among donors was expected to be affected by sequencing depth. Sampling was restricted to blood, and TCR repertoires in tissue are likely to differ from TCR repertoires in blood.

Sequenced input: naive CD8+ T cells sorted from blood. The intended sense of this specimen's cell subset or site label: CD45RA+CCR7+. The receptor comes from a young man in good health.

The encoded CDR3 is CASSLNPNDIYGYTF. The DNA is TGTGCCAGCAGTTTGAACCCGAACGACATCTATGGCTACACCTTC. Recombination linked TRBV27 to TRBJ1-2; the D gene is not confidently resolved. Reading from cysteine to phenylalanine, the CDR3 counts 15 amino acids. Of all the DNA, just the CDR3 is kept, 45 bases in frame from base 1. CDR1 and CDR2 (MNHEY, SMNVEV) derive from the germline V gene (reference sequence). Deletion took 3 bases off V and 4 bases off J, with a span of 15 bases between the germline ends.